Listed below are T cell receptor beta chains from one sample, sequenced in a study of PD-1 blockade in classical Hodgkin lymphoma. TCRdb's table, derived via immunoSEQ multiplex PCR, lists solely in-frame clones and lacks some. The repertoire consists of 10,000 to 15,000 clones, with 70% to 85% occurring once and the leading ten covering around 22%. Sample: CD8+ T cells from blood, taken at baseline. The receptors stem from a human donor with classical Hodgkin lymphoma. Each CDR3 is given with its conserved first and last residue. The order of the fields is V gene, clone size, D gene, J gene, CDR3 protein, CDR3 DNA. The D gene is left open where the match is weak. Size values are once, few and many counts, or a class for expanded clones, and some rows have none.

V: TRBV10-3
size: -
D: TRBD2
J: TRBJ2-7
CDR3: CAISPLPGSGNYEQYF
DNA: TGTGCCATCAGTCCCCTCCCCGGTAGCGGGAACTACGAGCAGTACTTC

V: TRBV28
size: -
D: TRBD2
J: TRBJ2-2
CDR3: CASSRGLAGFANTGELFF
DNA: TGTGCCAGCTCAAGGGGACTAGCGGGTTTCGCGAACACCGGGGAGCTGTTTTTT

V: TRBV30
size: few
D: TRBD1
J: TRBJ1-1
CDR3: CAWSGDRLNTEAFF
DNA: TGTGCCTGGAGTGGGGACAGATTGAACACTGAAGCTTTCTTT

V: TRBV18
size: -
D: -
J: TRBJ2-7
CDR3: CASSQEIYEQYF
DNA: TGTGCCAGCTCGCAAGAAATCTACGAGCAGTACTTC

V: TRBV27
size: -
D: -
J: TRBJ1-2
CDR3: CASSFGPAGNGYTF
DNA: TGTGCCAGCAGTTTCGGTCCGGCGGGAAATGGCTACACCTTC

V: TRBV15
size: -
D: -
J: TRBJ2-3
CDR3: CATSRFPDTQYF
DNA: TGTGCCACCAGCAGGTTCCCAGATACGCAGTATTTT

V: TRBV19
size: -
D: -
J: TRBJ1-1
CDR3: CASSTTVTEAFF
DNA: TGTGCCAGTAGTACGACAGTCACTGAAGCTTTCTTT

V: TRBV7-9
size: -
D: -
J: TRBJ1-6
CDR3: CASSLGGAGKGSPLHF
DNA: TGTGCCAGCAGCTTAGGGGGGGCAGGGAAGGGTTCACCCCTCCACTTT

V: TRBV13
size: -
D: -
J: TRBJ2-1
CDR3: CASNHPVGANEQFF
DNA: TGTGCCAGCAACCACCCGGTGGGGGCCAATGAGCAGTTCTTC

V: TRBV6-5
size: -
D: TRBD2
J: TRBJ2-7
CDR3: CASSNAGAYEQYF
DNA: TGTGCCAGCAGCAACGCGGGGGCCTACGAGCAGTACTTC

V: TRBV4-3
size: -
D: TRBD2
J: TRBJ2-2
CDR3: CASSHPGLAGGELFF
DNA: TGCGCCAGCAGCCACCCGGGACTAGCGGGCGGGGAGCTGTTTTTT

V: TRBV25-1
size: -
D: -
J: TRBJ2-5
CDR3: CASSGWTAQETQYF
DNA: TGTGCCAGCAGTGGTTGGACAGCACAAGAGACCCAGTACTTC

V: TRBV27
size: -
D: -
J: TRBJ2-7
CDR3: CASSQTFASPLSYEQYF
DNA: TGTGCCAGCAGTCAGACATTCGCCTCCCCCCTCTCCTACGAGCAGTACTTC

V: TRBV28
size: few
D: -
J: TRBJ1-2
CDR3: CASRPQGERAYGYTF
DNA: TGTGCCAGCAGGCCACAGGGCGAACGGGCCTATGGCTACACCTTC

V: TRBV6-5
size: -
D: TRBD1
J: TRBJ2-7
CDR3: CASSYIRGHSYEQYF
DNA: TGTGCCAGCAGTTACATCAGGGGGCATAGCTACGAGCAGTACTTC

V: TRBV27
size: -
D: -
J: TRBJ2-7
CDR3: CASSLWGGGNYEQYF
DNA: TGTGCCAGCAGTTTATGGGGGGGCGGCAACTACGAGCAGTACTTC

V: TRBV5-5
size: -
D: -
J: TRBJ2-3
CDR3: CASSLAEAVDTQYF
DNA: TGTGCCAGCAGCTTGGCCGAAGCCGTTGATACGCAGTATTTT

V: TRBV6-1
size: -
D: -
J: TRBJ2-6
CDR3: CASSEAFGNPGANVLTF
DNA: TGTGCCAGCAGTGAAGCGTTTGGTAACCCCGGGGCCAACGTCCTGACTTTC

V: TRBV4-2
size: -
D: -
J: TRBJ2-7
CDR3: CASSQDLGAYEQYF
DNA: TGTGCCAGCAGCCAAGACTTGGGGGCCTACGAGCAGTACTTC